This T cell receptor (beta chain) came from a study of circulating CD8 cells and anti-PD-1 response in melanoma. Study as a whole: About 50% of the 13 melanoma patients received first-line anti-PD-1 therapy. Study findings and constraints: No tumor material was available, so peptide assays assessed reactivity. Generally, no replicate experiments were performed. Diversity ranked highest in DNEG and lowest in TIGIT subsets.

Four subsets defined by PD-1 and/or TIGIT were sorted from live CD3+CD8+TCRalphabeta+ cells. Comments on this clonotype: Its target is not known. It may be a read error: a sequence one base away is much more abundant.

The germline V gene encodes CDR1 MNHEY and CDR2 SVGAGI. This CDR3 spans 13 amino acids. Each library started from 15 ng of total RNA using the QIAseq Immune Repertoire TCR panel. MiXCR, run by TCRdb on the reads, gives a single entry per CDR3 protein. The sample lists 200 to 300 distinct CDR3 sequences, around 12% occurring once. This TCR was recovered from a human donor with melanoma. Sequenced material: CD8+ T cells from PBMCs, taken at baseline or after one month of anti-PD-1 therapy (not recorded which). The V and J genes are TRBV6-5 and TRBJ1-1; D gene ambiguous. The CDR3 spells CASSYEGPHEASF. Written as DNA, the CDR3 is TGTGCCAGCAGTTACGAAGGGCCCCATGAAGCTTCCTTT.